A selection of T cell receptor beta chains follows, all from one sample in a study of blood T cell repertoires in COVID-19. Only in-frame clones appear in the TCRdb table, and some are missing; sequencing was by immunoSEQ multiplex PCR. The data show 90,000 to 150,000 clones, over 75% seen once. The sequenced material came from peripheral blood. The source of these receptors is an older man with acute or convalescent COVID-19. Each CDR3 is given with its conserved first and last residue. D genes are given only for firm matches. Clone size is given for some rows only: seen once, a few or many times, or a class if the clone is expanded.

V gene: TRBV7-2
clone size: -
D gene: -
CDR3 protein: CASSLEVTGQGNTIYF

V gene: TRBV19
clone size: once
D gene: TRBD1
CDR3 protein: CASTTTGVGSPLHF

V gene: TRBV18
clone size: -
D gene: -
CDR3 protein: CASSPPTKGNTIYF

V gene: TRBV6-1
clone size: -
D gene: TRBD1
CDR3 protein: CASSADRDYSNQPQHF

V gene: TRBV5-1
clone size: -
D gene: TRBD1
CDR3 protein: CASSFGQGAGNEQYF

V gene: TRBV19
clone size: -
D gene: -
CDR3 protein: CASSISRYEQYF

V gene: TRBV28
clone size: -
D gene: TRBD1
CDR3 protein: CASSLYGTGGAGTEAFF

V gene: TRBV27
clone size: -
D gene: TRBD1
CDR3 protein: CASRRGQDGSYEQYF

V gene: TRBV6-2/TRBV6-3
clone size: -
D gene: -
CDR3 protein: CASSYPVNTEAFF

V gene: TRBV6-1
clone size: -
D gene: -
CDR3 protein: CASSEQASGANVLTF

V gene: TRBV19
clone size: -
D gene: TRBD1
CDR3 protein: CASSEQGAKAFF

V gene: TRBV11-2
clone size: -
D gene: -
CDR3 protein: CASSSTGDYGYTF

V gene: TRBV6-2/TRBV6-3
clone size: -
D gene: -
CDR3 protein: CASSYPLTGAMDNSPLHF

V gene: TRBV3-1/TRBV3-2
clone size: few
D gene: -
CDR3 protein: CASSSRGYGYNEQFF

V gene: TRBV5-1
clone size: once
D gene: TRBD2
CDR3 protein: CASSLAGGALGETQYF

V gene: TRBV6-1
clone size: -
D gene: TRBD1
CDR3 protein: CASSDRTGNDGYTF

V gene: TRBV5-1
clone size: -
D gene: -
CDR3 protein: CASRGEAVYQETQYF